This TCR beta chain was documented in a study of molecular identifiers for immune sequencing clone quantification. One entry per CDR3 protein, called by TCRdb with MiXCR from the PCR reads. The sample carries around 480,000 distinct CDR3 sequences, roughly a fifth recorded once. In its sample, this clonotype was seen a few times. The receptor was isolated from a human donor in good health. Some libraries in this study had Jurkat cell RNA spiked in. Sequencing input: naive CD8+ T cells from blood, with Jurkat cell RNA spiked in. The subset was: FACS-sorted CD8+CD4-CCR7+CD45RA+ naive T cells.

DNA of the CDR3: TGTGCCAGCGGTAGCGGGAGCTACGAGCAGTACTTC. Its translation is CASGSGSYEQYF. V usage is TRBV27 and J usage is TRBJ2-7; 9 bases line up with TRBD2. V lost 8 bases, J lost 3 bases, and 2 bases stayed unmatched. The germline V gene encodes CDR1 MNHEY and CDR2 SMNVEV (reference sequence). This CDR3 is 12 amino acids long.